This T cell receptor beta chain came from a study of Graves' ophthalmopathy and Graves' hyperthyroidism. Study in general: Samples of peripheral blood were obtained at initial diagnosis, prior to treatment of any kind.

This clonotype was detected many times. Its antigen remains unknown. Study findings and constraints: A majority of expanded thyroid clonotypes exceeding 0.001 frequency were likewise present in blood.

RNA transcripts provided the template for amplifying TCR beta CDR3 regions. The first-round RT-PCR employed HTBI primers together with the Qiagen OneStep RT-PCR kit. A multiplex PCR was then performed as the second round. TCRdb itself ran the multiplex PCR reads through MiXCR, one entry per CDR3 protein. The sample holds roughly 300,000 distinct CDR3 sequences; 15% to 20% are singletons and the top ten take about 12%. Germline CDR1 is SGHTA and CDR2 is FQGNSA. J lost 1 base, V lost 6 bases, and 5 bases had no gene match. The CDR3 contains 14 residues. The source of the PBMCs was around 10 ml of fresh peripheral blood.

This chain connects TRBV7-2 to TRBJ1-1; TRBD1 agrees at 7 bases. The receptor was isolated from an adult man with Graves' ophthalmopathy. Source material: peripheral blood. CDR3 residues: CASSSDRANTEAFF. CDR3 nucleotide sequence: TGTGCCAGCAGTTCAGACAGGGCGAACACTGAAGCTTTCTTT.